Below, 30 T cell receptor beta chains from the same sample are listed, as sequenced in a study of shared clonotypes between healthy human individuals (dated by TCRdb to 2018 to 2021). Library creation used the immunoSEQ multiplex PCR assay. In TCRdb, the immuneACCESS table is reduced to in-frame sequences with V and J assigned. These tables do not hold every clone; where another copy was compared, an unresolved V gene accounts for under half, and the others remain unexplained. This sample gives over a million clones in total; 75% to 85% of them show up just once. The top ten hold under 0.8% of the sample. Sequencing used memory CD4+ T cells from PBMCs. The cell subset or site label of this sample denotes: CD45RA-negative fraction. The origin of the receptors is a man between 18 and 29 years old in good health. Some clones in this sample may be carry-over from other donors' samples.

The chain employs TRBV9 and TRBJ2-5; D remains unclear. V was shortened by 7 bases and J by 2 bases, with 9 bases between the two germline ends. CDR1 and CDR2 (germline): SGDLS, YYNGEE. The CDR3 runs to 12 residues. The CDR3 is CASGSAQETQYF. The DNA for the CDR3 is TGTGCCAGCGGGTCGGCTCAAGAGACCCAGTACTTC. Full variable domain (remainder filled in from reference TRBV9 and TRBJ2-5): DSGVTQTPKHLITATGQRVTLRCSPRSGDLSVYWYQQSLDQGLQFLIQYYNGEERAKGNILERFSAQQFPDLHSELNLSSLELGDSALYFCASGSAQETQYFGPGTRLLVL.

There are many counts of this clone. Other DNA sequences in the sample encode the same CDR3. The chain recombines TRBV5-1 with TRBJ1-1; no definite D call. The CDR3 extends over 14 amino acids. The V end was cut by 1 base, the J end by 1 base, with 8 bases between. Per the germline V gene, CDR1 is SGHRS and CDR2 is YFSETQ. The CDR3 bases are TGCGCCAGCAGCTTGCAGATGGCGAACACTGAAGCTTTCTTT. Protein: CASSLQMANTEAFF.

The J gene is TRBJ2-3, the V gene TRBV7-3; 7 nucleotides match TRBD2. V gave up 4 bases and J gave up 2 bases; unmatched junction bases: 6. This CDR3 is 15 amino acids long. In germline, CDR1 is SGHTA, CDR2 FQGTGA. The CDR3 sequence: CASSSRGDLTDTQYF. The CDR3 DNA reads as TGTGCCAGCAGCTCACGGGGGGACCTCACAGATACGCAGTATTTT.

The chain couples TRBV7-3 to TRBJ2-1; D tentatively reads TRBD1 or TRBD2 (5 bases each). V lost 8 bases, J lost 12 bases, and 14 bases lay in between. CDR1 is SGHTA, CDR2 FQGTGA, per germline. This CDR3 comprises 11 residues. CDR3 bases: TGTGCCAGCGGGGATCGGGACGGGCAGTTCTTC. This sequence encodes CASGDRDGQFF.

Remarks on this clone: This same CDR3 is encoded by further DNA sequences in the sample. The CDR3 nucleotides are TGCGCCAGCAGCTTAGGGGGGCTTGGTGGCTACACCTTC. Its protein is CASSLGGLGGYTF. The chain employs TRBV5-1 and TRBJ1-2; tentatively, D is TRBD1 (6 bases). The CDR3 runs 13 residues. Germline V lookup: CDR1 SGHRS, CDR2 YFSETQ. V lost 2 bases, J lost 7 bases, and 12 bases lay in between.

This clone has ten or more counts. The rearrangement uses TRBV6-5 and TRBJ1-4, with 7 bases that match TRBD1. The CDR3 spans 15 residues. Germline CDR1 MNHEY, CDR2 SVGAGI. V was pared by 4 bases and J by 10 bases, with 12 bases of the junction left unmatched. CDR3 protein: CASSSSFDRVGKLFF. CDR3 sequence (DNA): TGTGCCAGCAGTTCCTCCTTTGACAGGGTCGGAAAACTGTTTTTT.

This sequence joins TRBV14 and TRBJ2-2; D possibly matches TRBD1 or TRBD2 (5 bases each). Per the germline V gene, CDR1 is SGHDN and CDR2 is FVKESK. Trimming stripped 4 bases from V and 1 base from J, with 10 bases between. This CDR3 is 15 amino acids long. The CDR3 sequence: CASSPWDLNTGELFF. The CDR3 DNA is TGTGCCAGCAGCCCCTGGGACCTGAACACCGGGGAGCTGTTTTTT.

This chain connects TRBV6-1 to TRBJ1-5; tentatively, D is TRBD1 (5 bases). The germline V gene has CDR1 MNHNS and CDR2 SASEGT. The CDR3 totals 15 residues. Between the trimmed V and J ends, which lost 8 bases and 6 bases, there was a span of 20 bases. The DNA of the CDR3 is TGTGCCAGCGACGAGCGGCAGGGAGGTAGTCAGCCCCAGCATTTT. Translated: CASDERQGGSQPQHF.

CDR3 bases: TGTGCCACCAGCCCGGGGGGGTCCCTAGCTGGGGAGCTGTTTTTT. Translation gives CATSPGGSLAGELFF. This chain uses TRBV15 with TRBJ2-2; TRBD2 matches 8 bases. Germline-derived CDR1 and CDR2 are LNHNV and YYDKDF (reference sequence). This CDR3 comprises 15 residues. V gave up 5 bases and J gave up 8 bases; unmatched junction bases: 10. The full variable domain, in which reference TRBV15 and TRBJ2-2 provide the parts outside the CDR3, is DAMVIQNPRYQVTQFGKPVTLSCSQTLNHNVMYWYQQKSSQAPKLLFHYYDKDFNNEADTPDNFQSRRPNTSFCFLDIRSPGLGDTAMYLCATSPGGSLAGELFFGEGSRLTVL.

This clone was counted many times. The chain has TRBV19 and TRBJ1-3; 7 nucleotides match TRBD1. The CDR3 covers 15 residues. Trimming removed 3 bases from V and 1 base from J; junction bases left unmatched: 3. CDR1 is LNHDA, CDR2 SQIVND, per germline (reference sequence). CDR3 coding DNA: TGTGCCAGTAGTATCGGGACAGTTTCTGGAAACACCATATATTTT. Protein product: CASSIGTVSGNTIYF.

The rearrangement links TRBV28 to TRBJ2-7; 16 nucleotides match TRBD2. The J segment lost 6 bases and the V segment lost 6 bases, leaving 5 bases of the junction unmatched. CDR3 size: 15 residues. Germline CDR1 is MDHEN and CDR2 is SYDVKM. Here the CDR3 reads CASRTGTSGRVEQYF. DNA of the CDR3: TGTGCCAGCAGGACCGGGACTAGCGGGAGGGTCGAGCAGTACTTC.

Comments on this clone: Within the sample, other DNA sequences also encode this same CDR3. The rearrangement links TRBV9 to TRBJ2-7; D not resolved. The length of the CDR3 is 13 residues. The germline CDR1 and CDR2 sequences are SGDLS and YYNGEE. V was pared by 0 bases and J by 1 base, with 5 bases between. The chain's CDR3 is CASSVGGSYEQYF. The CDR3, as DNA: TGTGCCAGCAGCGTAGGGGGTTCCTACGAGCAGTACTTC.

V and J are TRBV28 and TRBJ1-2; no reliable D call. Trimming took off 6 bases at V and 4 bases at J, with 15 bases between the two ends. Germline V lookup: CDR1 MDHEN, CDR2 SYDVKM. This CDR3 is built from 14 residues. The CDR3 DNA is TGTGCCAGCAGCCCAATTGTTAATAGCTATGGCTACACCTTC. Translation gives CASSPIVNSYGYTF.

The gene calls are TRBV11-2 and TRBJ2-5; 7 bases align to TRBD2. Losses at the gene ends were 4 bases for V and 5 bases for J; bases not matched to a gene: 7. CDR1 is SGHAT and CDR2 is FQNNGV in the germline V gene. This CDR3 has 14 residues. CDR3 sequence: CASSYRTSDETQYF. CDR3 coding DNA: TGTGCCAGCAGCTATCGGACTAGTGACGAGACCCAGTACTTC.

As to this clone: The sample has other DNA sequences that encode this CDR3 too. This rearrangement joins TRBV5-1 to TRBJ2-5, with 8 bases matching TRBD2. The V segment lost 5 bases and the J segment 4 bases; nucleotides outside the gene matches: 10. The CDR3 has 15 residues. The germline V gene has CDR1 SGHRS and CDR2 YFSETQ. CDR3 in DNA: TGCGCCAGCAGTTTCTCCGGGAGGGCCGGAGAGACCCAGTACTTC. It translates to CASSFSGRAGETQYF.

Details on this clone: Only one base separates this from a far larger clonotype, so it likely reflects a read error. The chain employs TRBV14 and TRBJ1-1, with D unresolved. This CDR3 contains 13 residues. CDR1 and CDR2 from the germline V gene are SGHDN and FVKESK. With 4 bases removed from V and 1 base from J, the gap between germline ends came to 7 bases. CDR3 nucleotide sequence: TGTGCCAGCAGCCTAGCAGGGAACACTGAAGCTTTCTTT. Translated, it gives CASSLAGNTEAFF.

The CDR3 DNA sequence: TGTGCCAGCAGCGTAAGGTCGGACACTGAAGCTTTCTTT. It specifies CASSVRSDTEAFF. This chain uses TRBV9 with TRBJ1-1, with D hard to call. CDR3 length: 13 amino acids. V dropped 1 base and J dropped 3 bases, with 7 bases sitting between them. The germline CDR1 and CDR2 sequences are SGDLS and YYNGEE.

On this clone itself: At the DNA level, this CDR3 is encoded by other sequences in the same sample as well. For the CDR3, the DNA is TGTGCCAGCTCGGCCGGGGGCAATCAGCCCCAGCATTTT. Amino acids: CASSAGGNQPQHF. The rearrangement links TRBV18 to TRBJ1-5; no reliable D call. The V end was cut by 6 bases, the J end by 2 bases, with 8 bases between. The CDR3 contains 13 residues. Germline-derived CDR1 and CDR2 are KGHSH and LQKENI.

The gene calls are TRBV19 and TRBJ1-4, with 9 bases matching TRBD1. With V trimmed by 8 bases and J by 7 bases, 14 bases remained unmatched. Germline CDR1 is LNHDA and CDR2 is SQIVND (reference sequence). The CDR3 is 16 residues long. CDR3: CASLSRRGQGFEKLFF. In DNA form, the CDR3 reads TGTGCCAGTCTATCCCGGCGGGGACAGGGTTTTGAAAAACTGTTTTTT.

The chain employs TRBV5-6 and TRBJ1-2; TRBD1 agrees at 7 bases. Germline assignment: CDR1 SGHDT and CDR2 YYEEEE. The CDR3 loop spans 13 amino acids. V was pared by 4 bases and J by 4 bases, with 4 bases of the junction left unmatched. Here the CDR3 reads CASSMTGLYGYTF. CDR3 in DNA: TGTGCCAGCAGCATGACAGGGCTCTATGGCTACACCTTC.

The chain employs TRBV28 and TRBJ1-4; TRBD1 agrees at 7 bases. CDR3 length: 12 residues. The ends lost 11 bases at V and 6 bases at J; junction bases unmatched: 6. Germline-derived CDR1 and CDR2 are MDHEN and SYDVKM. Here the CDR3 DNA reads TGTGCCTCGACAGGGTCAGATGAAAAACTGTTTTTT. Residues: CASTGSDEKLFF.

The CDR3 sequence is CASNQLGGNTEAFF. DNA for the CDR3: TGTGCCAGCAACCAATTGGGGGGGAACACTGAAGCTTTCTTT. The J gene is TRBJ1-1, the V gene TRBV6-5; maybe TRBD1 (5 bases). Trimming removed 7 bases at V and 1 base at J, with 13 bases between. This CDR3 has 14 residues. Germline assignment: CDR1 MNHEY and CDR2 SVGAGI.

The table lists this clone with a few counts. V gene TRBV28 combines with J gene TRBJ2-1; 13 bases are a match to TRBD2. The germline CDR1 and CDR2 sequences are MDHEN and SYDVKM. The CDR3 length is 18 residues. V lost 3 bases, J lost 0 bases, and 5 bases stayed unmatched. Written as DNA, the CDR3 is TGTGCCAGCAGTTTCGCACTAGCGGGAGGGAGCTCCTACAATGAGCAGTTCTTC. Its protein is CASSFALAGGSSYNEQFF. The variable domain in full, completed from reference TRBV28 and TRBJ2-1, reads DVKVTQSSRYLVKRTGEKVFLECVQDMDHENMFWYRQDPGLGLRLIYFSYDVKMKEKGDIPEGYSVSREKKERFSLILESASTNQTSMYLCASSFALAGGSSYNEQFFGPGTRLTVL.

The gene calls are TRBV6-6 and TRBJ2-3; no reliable D call. The CDR3 is 14 residues long. Per germline, CDR1 MNHNY and CDR2 SVGAGI (reference sequence). V shed 8 bases and J shed 1 base, with 13 bases lying between them. CDR3 sequence (DNA): TGTGCCAGCTCCAATCTTCGGGGCACAGATACGCAGTATTTT. It codes for CASSNLRGTDTQYF.

This chain joins TRBV29-1 and TRBJ1-1; 8 bases match TRBD1. J was trimmed by 5 bases and V by 4 bases; bases with no gene match: 9. Germline assignment: CDR1 SQVTM and CDR2 ANQGSEA. This CDR3 has 14 residues. CDR3 amino acids: CSVVPGGKGTEAFF. CDR3 nucleotides: TGCAGCGTTGTCCCAGGGGGCAAGGGAACTGAAGCTTTCTTT. The full variable domain, rest sourced from reference TRBV29-1 and TRBJ1-1, is SAVISQKPSRDICQRGTSLTIQCQVDSQVTMMFWYRQQPGQSLTLIATANQGSEATYESGFVIDKFPISRPNLTFSTLTVSNMSPEDSSIYLCSVVPGGKGTEAFFGQGTRLTVV.

The CDR3 spells CASSETATGRYGYTF. CDR3 in DNA: TGTGCCAGCAGTGAGACAGCTACAGGACGTTATGGCTACACCTTC. J is TRBJ1-2 and V is TRBV6-1; tentatively, D is TRBD1 (5 bases). Trimming took off 3 bases at V and 5 bases at J, with 16 bases between the two ends. The V gene's germline CDR1 is MNHNS and CDR2 SASEGT. The CDR3 sequence is 15 residues long.

The chain links TRBV10-3 to TRBJ2-2; the D gene is possibly TRBD2 (6 bases). Trimming stripped 6 bases from V and 1 base from J, with 9 bases between. Per the germline V gene, CDR1 is ENHRY and CDR2 is SYGVKD. CDR3 size: 14 residues. CDR3 nucleotides: TGTGCCATCAGCCCAGCGGGGAACACCGGGGAGCTGTTTTTT. The encoded protein is CAISPAGNTGELFF.

The V call is TRBV7-9, the J call TRBJ2-5; the match to TRBD1 covers 7 bases. J lost 1 base, V lost 5 bases, and 4 bases had no gene match. The CDR3 has 14 residues. The germline gives CDR1 SEHNR, CDR2 FQNEAQ (reference sequence). The CDR3, as DNA: TGTGCCAGCAGCCCGGGACAGAGCCAAGAGACCCAGTACTTC. It is translated as CASSPGQSQETQYF.

This rearrangement joins TRBV5-1 to TRBJ1-4; a possible D gene is TRBD1 (5 bases). This CDR3 has 14 residues. From germline, CDR1 is SGHRS and CDR2 YFSETQ. The V and J ends lost 2 bases and 2 bases respectively, with 7 bases between them. The CDR3 DNA sequence: TGCGCCAGCAGCTTCGACAGCACTAATGAAAAACTGTTTTTT. Translation: CASSFDSTNEKLFF. Combining the CDR3 with reference TRBV5-1 and TRBJ1-4 gives the whole variable domain KAGVTQTPRYLIKTRGQQVTLSCSPISGHRSVSWYQQTPGQGLQFLFEYFSETQRNKGNFPGRFSGRQFSNSRSEMNVSTLELGDSALYLCASSFDSTNEKLFFGSGTQLSVL.

This clone was counted only a few times. The J gene is TRBJ1-1, the V gene TRBV11-2; D is ambiguous. Per the germline V gene, CDR1 is SGHAT and CDR2 is FQNNGV. The V end was cut by 0 bases, the J end by 2 bases, with 10 bases between. The CDR3 runs 15 residues. CDR3 in DNA: TGTGCCAGCAGCTTAGATCAAAGGGTTAACACTGAAGCTTTCTTT. This sequence encodes CASSLDQRVNTEAFF.